This T cell receptor beta chain derives from a study of shared clonotypes between healthy human individuals. Naivety among CD8 cells was defined by CD45RO negativity and positive CCR7 selection, thereby excluding terminally differentiated effector memory CD45RA+ cells. Donors, healthy HIV-negative adults, lacked recent acute infections or vaccinations. Evenly divided among several immunoSEQ plates was the genomic DNA of each subset. The assay was immunoSEQ multiplex PCR, and TCRdb's table has in-frame clones only and misses some. Here the sample spans roughly 2,000,000 clones, approximately 94% being singletons. In germline, CDR1 is SGHDT, CDR2 YYEEEE. Trimming took off 4 bases at V and 2 bases at J, with 19 bases between the two ends. The CDR3 sequence is 16 residues long.

The sequence derives from a man younger than 30 in good health. What was sequenced was naive CD8+ T cells sorted from blood. The genes are TRBV5-6 and TRBJ2-7, with D possibly called TRBD1 or TRBD2 (5 bases each). The chain's CDR3 is CASSETTGSNTYEQYF. The CDR3 DNA reads as TGTGCCAGCAGCGAGACTACAGGTAGCAATACCTACGAGCAGTACTTC.